This T cell receptor beta chain came from a study of patients and donors after allogeneic stem cell transplantation. The ends were cut back, 0 bases at V and 2 bases at J, with 7 bases in the middle. The CDR3 is 13 amino acids. Per germline, CDR1 SQVTM and CDR2 ANQGSEA. In TCRdb, the RT-PCR reads were re-called with MiXCR into one record per CDR3 protein. The data show over 130,000 distinct CDR3 sequences, over 35% seen once. This clonotype was seen a few times. The chain recombines TRBV29-1 with TRBJ1-2, with unresolved D. This TCR derives from a human donor who was either an allogeneic HSCT recipient or a stem cell or donor lymphocyte infusion donor (not recorded which). It is not recorded whose cells these are; they may come from a transplant donor. Sequenced input: blood, either unsorted or a sorted T cell fraction (not recorded which). The CDR3 DNA is TGCAGCGTTGAAGATCGGCCCAACTATGGCTACACCTTC. It translates to CSVEDRPNYGYTF. Complete variable domain (other parts from reference TRBV29-1 and TRBJ1-2): SAVISQKPSRDICQRGTSLTIQCQVDSQVTMMFWYRQQPGQSLTLIATANQGSEATYESGFVIDKFPISRPNLTFSTLTVSNMSPEDSSIYLCSVEDRPNYGYTFGSGTRLTVV.